This entry lists 14 T cell receptor beta chains sequenced from one sample in a study of T cell responses to AZD1222 COVID-19 vaccine. TCRdb's table, derived via immunoSEQ multiplex PCR, lists solely in-frame clones and lacks some. The sample lists under 150,000 clones, about 94% occurring once. The source material was peripheral blood, sampled on day 0 of AZD1222 vaccination. These receptor sequences come from an adult in good health.

The J gene is TRBJ2-4, the V gene TRBV5-6; 7 nucleotides agree with TRBD1. The CDR3 is 16 amino acids. Germline loops: CDR1 SGHDT, CDR2 YYEEEE. With V trimmed by 4 bases and J by 3 bases, 10 bases remained unmatched. This CDR3 is CASSPPWTGGKNIQYF. The CDR3 nucleotides read TGTGCCAGCAGCCCCCCCTGGACAGGCGGCAAAAACATTCAGTACTTC.

This chain connects TRBV10-3 to TRBJ1-5; D is unresolved. Germline V gene data show CDR1 as ENHRY and CDR2 as SYGVKD. V was pared by 2 bases and J by 5 bases, with 7 bases between. This CDR3 has 13 residues. CDR3 protein: CAISELVDQPQHF. In DNA form, the CDR3 reads TGTGCCATCAGTGAGCTGGTTGATCAGCCCCAGCATTTT.

The chain recombines TRBV29-1 with TRBJ2-1; 13 bases align to TRBD2. The trim removed 4 bases at V and 5 bases at J, leaving 2 bases unmatched. CDR3 length equals 14 residues. Germline assignment: CDR1 SQVTM and CDR2 ANQGSEA. The DNA of the CDR3 is TGCAGCGTTGGAGGACTAGCGGGGGACAATGAGCAGTTCTTC. Encoded protein: CSVGGLAGDNEQFF.

V usage is TRBV18 and J usage is TRBJ1-2; D is possibly TRBD1 (6 bases). CDR1 is KGHSH, CDR2 LQKENI, per germline. This CDR3 has 13 amino acids. The V end lost 1 base, the J end lost 9 bases, and 12 bases lay between the germline ends. CDR3 nucleotide sequence: TGTGCCAGCTCACCACGGACAGCTGGAAGCTACACCTTC. Protein product: CASSPRTAGSYTF.

This clone was seen only once. V gene TRBV19 combines with J gene TRBJ1-5; no firm D call. The V end was cut by 0 bases, the J end by 7 bases, with 13 bases between. Looked up from germline, CDR1 is LNHDA and CDR2 is SQIVND (reference sequence). CDR3 size: 15 residues. The CDR3 loop is CASSIDREGVQPQHF. The CDR3 DNA follows: TGTGCCAGTAGTATAGATCGAGAGGGAGTCCAGCCCCAGCATTTT.

The chain uses TRBV11-3 and TRBJ1-1; D is possibly TRBD1 (6 bases). Between the trimmed V and J ends, which lost 6 bases and 1 base, there was a span of 9 bases. Germline V lookup: CDR1 SGHNT, CDR2 YENEEA. This CDR3 is built from 13 residues. CDR3 sequence: CASRGQSNTEAFF. The CDR3 DNA reads TGTGCCAGCAGAGGACAGTCGAACACTGAAGCTTTCTTT.

The chain has TRBV5-8 and TRBJ1-3; D unclear. Trimming removed 0 bases from V and 0 bases from J, with 7 bases in between. This CDR3 region has 15 residues. The germline V gene has CDR1 SGHTS and CDR2 YDEGEE. CDR3 sequence: CASSLEPTSGNTIYF. In DNA form, the CDR3 reads TGTGCCAGCAGCTTGGAACCGACCTCTGGAAACACCATATATTTT.

This sequence joins TRBV19 and TRBJ1-1; tentatively, D is TRBD1 (6 bases). Germline CDR1 reads LNHDA; CDR2 reads SQIVND (reference sequence). V shed 0 bases and J shed 1 base, with 18 bases lying between them. The CDR3 consists of 18 residues. The chain's CDR3 is CASSIDGATGLSNTEAFF. The CDR3 nucleotides are TGTGCCAGTAGTATAGATGGGGCAACAGGGCTATCGAACACTGAAGCTTTCTTT. Filled out from reference TRBV19 and TRBJ1-1, the complete variable domain reads DGGITQSPKYLFRKEGQNVTLSCEQNLNHDAMYWYRQDPGQGLRLIYYSQIVNDFQKGDIAEGYSVSREKKESFPLTVTSAQKNPTAFYLCASSIDGATGLSNTEAFFGQGTRLTVV.

V and J are TRBV27 and TRBJ2-1, with a weak D call TRBD2 (5 bases). The germline V and J ends were trimmed by 3 bases and 9 bases, with 12 bases remaining between them. The CDR3 extends over 13 amino acids. The germline CDR1 and CDR2 sequences are MNHEY and SMNVEV (reference sequence). CDR3 amino acids: CASSLDWRSEQFF. The CDR3 DNA reads as TGTGCCAGCAGTTTGGACTGGCGGAGTGAGCAGTTCTTC.

In its sample, this clone was seen once. The V call is TRBV4-2, the J call TRBJ2-5; TRBD2 agrees at 7 bases. Germline-derived CDR1 and CDR2 are LGHNA and YNFKEQ. This CDR3 contains 15 residues. V gave up 1 base and J gave up 2 bases; unmatched junction bases: 4. The CDR3 coding sequence is TGTGCCAGCAGCCAAGGGCTAGCGGTACAAGAGACCCAGTACTTC. Translation gives CASSQGLAVQETQYF.

The chain couples TRBV18 to TRBJ1-2, with a weak D call TRBD1 (6 bases). Germline V gene data show CDR1 as KGHSH and CDR2 as LQKENI. This CDR3 has 15 residues. V lost 1 base and J 4 bases, leaving 13 bases between the germline ends. For the CDR3, the DNA is TGTGCCAGCTCACCACTACTGGGGGCTAGCTATGGCTACACCTTC. This sequence encodes CASSPLLGASYGYTF.

This CDR3 is CASAPGRFNYGYTF. For the CDR3, the DNA is TGTGCCAGCGCCCCGGGACGCTTTAACTATGGCTACACCTTC. The genes are TRBV9 and TRBJ1-2; a possible D gene is TRBD1 (5 bases). CDR1 and CDR2 (germline): SGDLS, YYNGEE. Deletions cut 7 bases from V and 1 base from J, with 14 bases between. The CDR3 sequence is 14 residues long.

V and J are TRBV7-2 and TRBJ1-1; a possible D gene is TRBD1 (5 bases). The CDR3 contains 15 residues. Germline values: CDR1 SGHTA, CDR2 FQGNSA. The V gene lost 5 bases and the J gene lost 2 bases, with 15 bases spanning the gap. The CDR3 DNA reads as TGTGCCAGCAGCCTAGGGGCCCCCCGAAACACTGAAGCTTTCTTT. Its translation: CASSLGAPRNTEAFF.

The V and J genes are TRBV4-2 and TRBJ1-3; TRBD1 is a possible D gene (6 bases). The CDR3 loop spans 16 amino acids. Per the germline V gene, CDR1 is LGHNA and CDR2 is YNFKEQ. V gave up 1 base and J gave up 0 bases, with 10 bases separating them. The DNA of the CDR3 is TGTGCCAGCAGCCAAGTACAGGGTTTCTCTGGAAACACCATATATTTT. It yields the protein CASSQVQGFSGNTIYF.